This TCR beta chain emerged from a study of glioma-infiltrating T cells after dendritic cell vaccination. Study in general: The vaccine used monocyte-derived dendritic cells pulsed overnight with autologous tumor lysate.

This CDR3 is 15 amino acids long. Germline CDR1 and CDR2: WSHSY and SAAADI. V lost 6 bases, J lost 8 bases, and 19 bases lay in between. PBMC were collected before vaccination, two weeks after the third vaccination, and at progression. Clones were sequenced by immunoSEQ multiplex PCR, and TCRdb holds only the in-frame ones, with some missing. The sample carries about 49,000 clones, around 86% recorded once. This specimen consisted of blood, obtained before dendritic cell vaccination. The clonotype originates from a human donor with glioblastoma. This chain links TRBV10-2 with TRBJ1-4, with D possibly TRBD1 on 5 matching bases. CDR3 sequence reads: CASRANRILQEKLFF. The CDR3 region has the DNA TGCGCCAGCAGGGCAAACAGGATTCTTCAAGAAAAACTGTTTTTT.